The 18 T cell receptor beta chains below were found in one sample sequenced in a study of glioma-infiltrating T cells after dendritic cell vaccination. Assay used: immunoSEQ multiplex PCR; TCRdb lists only in-frame clones, some missing. The repertoire holds roughly 100,000 clones, with more than 70% as singletons. This specimen was blood, taken before dendritic cell vaccination. The receptor set was obtained from a human donor with glioblastoma.

The chain joins TRBV10-2 to TRBJ2-5; TRBD1 might be the D (7 bases). The CDR3 has 14 amino acids. Germline lookup yields CDR1 WSHSY and CDR2 SAAADI. Trimming left V 7 bases short and J 4 bases short, with 16 bases between. CDR3 coding DNA: TGCGCCAGCAATTTGGACAGGCGGGGAGAGACCCAGTACTTC. It codes for CASNLDRRGETQYF.

The CDR3 coding sequence is TGTGCCAGCACCCCGGTCGGAGGGGGCGTTGGAAACACCATATATTTT. This gives the protein CASTPVGGGVGNTIYF. This chain links TRBV9 with TRBJ1-3; TRBD1 matches at 7 bases. Germline V CDR1 and CDR2: SGDLS, YYNGEE. The CDR3 is made up of 16 amino acids. The V and J ends lost 6 bases and 3 bases, in that order; junction bases with no gene match: 12.

The rearrangement uses TRBV29-1 and TRBJ2-1; D call uncertain. V shed 5 bases and J shed 6 bases, with 11 bases lying between them. Germline lookup yields CDR1 SQVTM and CDR2 ANQGSEA. The CDR3 covers 12 residues. CDR3 sequence: CSVYQVVNEQFF. CDR3 nucleotides: TGCAGCGTTTATCAAGTAGTCAATGAGCAGTTCTTC.

The chain uses TRBV7-2 and TRBJ2-1, with 14 bases identical to TRBD2. The trim removed 6 bases at V and 6 bases at J, leaving 7 bases unmatched. Germline CDR1 reads SGHTA; CDR2 reads FQGNSA. The CDR3 length is 16 residues. The CDR3 nucleotides are TGTGCCAGCAGATTCGGACTAGCGGGAGGTTTCAATGAGCAGTTCTTC. This translates into CASRFGLAGGFNEQFF.

V usage is TRBV5-1 and J usage is TRBJ1-2, with 9 bases lining up with TRBD1. This CDR3 is built from 15 residues. Germline V gene lookup returns CDR1 SGHRS and CDR2 YFSETQ. Losses at the gene ends were 5 bases for V and 2 bases for J; bases not matched to a gene: 7. DNA for the CDR3: TGCGCCAGCAGACCACCCGGGACAGGGAACTATGGCTACACCTTC. It codes for CASRPPGTGNYGYTF.

As regards this clone: The junction departs from germline at one end; a sequencing error may be responsible. The chain employs TRBV7-7 and TRBJ2-1; 10 bases line up with TRBD2. Germline assignment: CDR1 SSHAT and CDR2 FNYEAQ (reference sequence). This CDR3 has 15 residues. CDR3 region: CASSYRLAGYNEQFF. The CDR3 DNA is TGTGCTAGCAGCTACCGACTAGCGGGCTACAATGAGCAGTTCTTC.

This chain joins TRBV10-1 and TRBJ2-5, with 7 bases identical to TRBD1. CDR3 length: 15 residues. Trimming at V came to 2 bases and at J to 3 bases, leaving 6 bases not matched to a gene. Germline-derived CDR1 and CDR2 are WNHNN and SYGVQD (reference sequence). The CDR3 nucleotides read TGCGCCAGCAGTGAGGGGACAGCCCTGAAAGAGACCCAGTACTTC. It codes for CASSEGTALKETQYF.

The genes are TRBV7-2 and TRBJ1-2; D perhaps matches TRBD1 (6 bases). This CDR3 is 16 amino acids long. In germline, CDR1 is SGHTA, CDR2 FQGNSA. V was cut by 1 base and J by 4 bases, with 16 bases left in between. Written as DNA, the CDR3 is TGTGCCAGCAGCTTAGGGGGGGGGCGAGCCTTCTATGGCTACACCTTC. Translation: CASSLGGGRAFYGYTF.

This chain connects TRBV10-3 to TRBJ2-7, with D unresolved. The V end lost 0 bases, the J end lost 3 bases, and 6 bases lay between the germline ends. The CDR3 consists of 13 residues. Per the germline V gene, CDR1 is ENHRY and CDR2 is SYGVKD. The CDR3 loop is CAISESSIYEQYF. The CDR3, as DNA: TGTGCCATCAGTGAGTCGAGTATCTACGAGCAGTACTTC.

The chain combines TRBV19 with TRBJ1-2, with 8 nucleotides matching TRBD1. The CDR3 is 15 amino acids. With V trimmed by 5 bases and J by 4 bases, 9 bases remained unmatched. Germline assignment: CDR1 LNHDA and CDR2 SQIVND (reference sequence). The chain's CDR3 is CASSSITGGGYGYTF. In DNA, the CDR3 is TGTGCCAGTAGTTCGATTACAGGGGGGGGCTATGGCTACACCTTC.

The J gene is TRBJ2-3, the V gene TRBV7-2; the D is unclear. The CDR3 contains 15 residues. Deletions cut 3 bases from V and 0 bases from J, with 10 bases between. CDR1 and CDR2 from the germline V gene are SGHTA and FQGNSA. The CDR3 protein is CASSFVRGSTDTQYF. CDR3 nucleotide sequence: TGTGCCAGCAGCTTCGTTCGCGGAAGCACAGATACGCAGTATTTT.

J is TRBJ1-6 and V is TRBV2; D not certain. V was shortened by 4 bases and J by 4 bases, with 8 bases between the two germline ends. There are 14 residues in the CDR3. Germline V CDR1 and CDR2: SNHLY, FYNNEI. CDR3 protein: CASSVLQYNSPLHF. CDR3 DNA sequence: TGTGCCAGCAGTGTTCTACAGTATAATTCACCCCTCCACTTT.

The CDR3 sequence is CASSQDTGGGFIEKLFF. The CDR3 DNA follows: TGTGCCAGCAGCCAAGATACGGGGGGAGGGTTTATAGAAAAACTGTTTTTT. This chain joins TRBV4-2 and TRBJ1-4, with a possible D match to TRBD1 (5 bases). The CDR3 consists of 17 residues. In germline, CDR1 is LGHNA, CDR2 YNFKEQ. The germline V and J ends were trimmed by 0 bases and 8 bases, with 19 bases remaining between them.

The rearrangement joins TRBV6-5 to TRBJ1-1; maybe TRBD1 (5 bases). With 6 bases removed from V and 0 bases from J, the gap between germline ends came to 14 bases. CDR3 length: 15 residues. Germline CDR1 is MNHEY and CDR2 is SVGAGI. The DNA of the CDR3 is TGTGCCAGCAGCCCAACCGGACATGTGAACACTGAAGCTTTCTTT. Translating gives CASSPTGHVNTEAFF.

The chain has TRBV4-1 and TRBJ2-3; TRBD2 matches 9 bases. CDR3 length: 15 amino acids. V dropped 4 bases and J dropped 1; count of bases not matched to a gene: 3. Germline CDR1 and CDR2: MGHRA and YSYEKL. CDR3 sequence: CASSRGGGGTDTQYF. CDR3 nucleotide sequence: TGCGCCAGCAGCCGCGGCGGGGGGGGCACAGATACGCAGTATTTT.

The rearrangement joins TRBV7-8 to TRBJ2-1; D might be TRBD2 (6 bases). Germline V gives CDR1 SGHVS, CDR2 FQNEAQ. This CDR3 has 15 amino acids. Trimming took 2 bases from V and 2 from J, leaving 10 bases between them. The CDR3 sequence is CASSLTWGAYNEQFF. Here the CDR3 DNA reads TGTGCCAGCAGCTTAACGTGGGGGGCCTACAATGAGCAGTTCTTC.

The chain carries TRBV10-3 and TRBJ2-7; 8 bases are a match to TRBD1. This CDR3 comprises 14 residues. The J segment lost 1 base and the V segment lost 11 bases, leaving 10 bases of the junction unmatched. Looked up from germline, CDR1 is ENHRY and CDR2 is SYGVKD. The DNA of the CDR3 is TGTGCCGTCACTACAGGGGGAACTTCCTACGAGCAGTACTTC. As protein: CAVTTGGTSYEQYF.

The chain uses TRBV6-6 and TRBJ1-2; 9 positions match TRBD1. In germline, CDR1 is MNHNY, CDR2 SVGAGI (reference sequence). V shed 4 bases and J 3 bases; nucleotides not matched to a gene: 9. The CDR3 totals 16 residues. CDR3 amino acids: CASSLPGTGYYYGYTF. CDR3 in DNA: TGTGCCAGCAGTTTACCCGGGACAGGGTATTACTATGGCTACACCTTC.